The clone carrying this T cell receptor (beta chain) is a singleton in its sample. Its matching antigen is unknown. The sample comes from a study of blood T cells in healthy people across ages. General study points: Naive CD4+ cells and diversity were both higher in long-lived donors than in aged donors.

A second about 6 to 12 cycle PCR used barcoded and J-beta primers. A 12-random-nucleotide template-switch adaptor tagged each cDNA molecule. In TCRdb, the 5' RACE reads were re-called with MiXCR into one record per CDR3 protein. The table has roughly 700,000 distinct CDR3 sequences, around half seen once; the top ten hold around a third. Trimming cost V 5 bases and J 3 bases; bases outside gene matches: 5. This CDR3 has 15 amino acids. Germline lookup yields CDR1 SGHTA and CDR2 FQGNSA. Peripheral blood from each donor was collected in a volume of approximately 10 milliliters. The chain couples TRBV7-2 to TRBJ2-7, with 12 bases matching TRBD2. The sequenced sample was blood. This sequence was found in a woman aged 55-70 years in good health. Here the CDR3 DNA reads TGTGCCAGCAGCGCTAGCGGGGGGGCCCGCTACGAGCAGTACTTC. It encodes CASSASGGARYEQYF.